Below are 19 T cell receptor beta chains sequenced from a single sample in a study of T cell repertoires in cytomegalovirus infection. Their antigens are not known. TCRdb reprocessed the reads with MiXCR, giving one entry per CDR3 protein. The sample lists around 200,000 distinct CDR3 sequences; approximately 38% were seen once. The sequenced sample was CD8+ T cells from cultured PBMCs, obtained from culture after CMV antigen stimulation. The receptors stem from a human donor in good health (CMV status not recorded). Some clones in this sample may be carry-over from other donors' samples.

This clonotype was observed at least ten times. This sequence joins TRBV7-6 and TRBJ1-6, with TRBD1 matching 8 bases. This CDR3 has 15 amino acids. Per germline, CDR1 SGHVS and CDR2 FNYEAQ. Trimming cost V 4 bases and J 7 bases; bases outside gene matches: 6. Here the CDR3 reads CASSSGTGRNSPLHF. Written as DNA, the CDR3 is TGTGCCAGCAGCTCCGGGACAGGACGAAATTCACCCCTCCACTTT.

The chain combines TRBV13 with TRBJ2-3; D is tentatively TRBD1 or TRBD2 (6 bases each). Germline V gene data show CDR1 as PRHDT and CDR2 as FYEKMQ (reference sequence). The CDR3 contains 15 residues. V dropped 5 bases and J dropped 4 bases, with 16 bases sitting between them. The CDR3: CASSQLAEGADTQYF. The CDR3, as DNA: TGTGCCAGCAGCCAATTAGCGGAGGGGGCAGATACGCAGTATTTT.

The V and J genes are TRBV27 and TRBJ1-5; D gene unclear. This CDR3 is built from 13 residues. Germline assignment: CDR1 MNHEY and CDR2 SMNVEV (reference sequence). Trimming removed 6 bases from V and 4 bases from J, with 10 bases in between. The CDR3 loop is CASRIHSNQPQHF. The CDR3 nucleotides read TGTGCCAGCAGGATTCACAGTAATCAGCCCCAGCATTTT.

The chain combines TRBV29-1 with TRBJ2-2; D is unclear. CDR1 and CDR2 from the germline V gene are SQVTM and ANQGSEA. The CDR3 contains 16 residues. Trimming cost V 5 bases and J 2 bases, with 18 bases left between them. CDR3 coding DNA: TGCAGCGTTCTGGGCGGAGAACACACCAACACCGGGGAGCTGTTTTTT. Protein sequence: CSVLGGEHTNTGELFF.

DNA for the CDR3: TGTGCCAGTTTTCGGGACAGGGCCACTGAAGCTTTCTTT. Its protein is CASFRDRATEAFF. This chain joins TRBV19 and TRBJ1-1; 9 bases are a match to TRBD1. With V trimmed by 8 bases and J by 4 bases, 5 bases remained unmatched. In germline, CDR1 is LNHDA, CDR2 SQIVND (reference sequence). This CDR3 is built from 13 residues.

The V gene is TRBV28, the J gene TRBJ2-5; TRBD1 is a possible D gene (6 bases). The length of the CDR3 is 16 residues. Germline CDR1 MDHEN, CDR2 SYDVKM. V lost 6 bases to trimming and J lost 5 bases, with 22 bases between them. CDR3 in DNA: TGTGCCAGCAGGCAACGGGACACTCTGCGAGGCGAGACCCAGTACTTC. This translates into CASRQRDTLRGETQYF.

This clonotype has a single count. The chain employs TRBV5-1 and TRBJ2-1; D is ambiguous. CDR3 length equals 13 residues. CDR1 is SGHRS and CDR2 is YFSETQ in the germline V gene. Trimming pared 6 bases from V and 0 bases from J, leaving 7 bases between. This chain's CDR3 is CASTGISYNEQFF. The CDR3 region has the DNA TGCGCCAGCACTGGCATCTCCTACAATGAGCAGTTCTTC.

The V gene is TRBV7-4, the J gene TRBJ1-2; D call uncertain. V lost 6 bases and J lost 6, with 11 bases in between. The CDR3 runs to 12 residues. CDR1 SGHVT and CDR2 SQSDAQ come from the germline V gene. The CDR3 region is CASRSFQDGYTF. CDR3 nucleotide sequence: TGTGCCAGCAGATCGTTCCAGGATGGCTACACCTTC.

The gene calls are TRBV7-9 and TRBJ1-2, with D possibly TRBD1 on 6 matching bases. Trimming left V 5 bases short and J 4 bases short, with 17 bases between. Per the germline V gene, CDR1 is SEHNR and CDR2 is FQNEAQ (reference sequence). The CDR3 has 15 residues. Here the CDR3 reads CASSQAGGVIYGYTF. The CDR3 DNA follows: TGTGCCAGCAGCCAGGCGGGGGGCGTGATCTATGGCTACACCTTC. The full variable domain, with the rest looked up from reference TRBV7-9 and TRBJ1-2, is DTGVSQNPRHKITKRGQNVTFRCDPISEHNRLYWYRQTLGQGPEFLTYFQNEAQLEKSRLLSDRFSAERPKGSFSTLEIQRTEQGDSAMYLCASSQAGGVIYGYTFGSGTRLTVV.

This clonotype was detected only a few times. This chain joins TRBV7-8 and TRBJ1-1; weak D call: TRBD1 (5 bases). V dropped 5 bases and J dropped 0 bases, with 10 bases sitting between them. The V gene's germline CDR1 is SGHVS and CDR2 FQNEAQ. This CDR3 has 14 residues. The CDR3 DNA reads as TGTGCCAGCAGCGAGGGGACCATGAACACTGAAGCTTTCTTT. Amino acid sequence: CASSEGTMNTEAFF.

This chain links TRBV29-1 with TRBJ2-1, with 9 bases that match TRBD2. The germline V gene encodes CDR1 SQVTM and CDR2 ANQGSEA. Trimming took 3 bases from V and 7 from J; bases not matched to a gene: 13. This CDR3 comprises 16 residues. CDR3 bases: TGCAGCGTTGAGGGTGGGCGGGAGGGCCCTCGAAATGAGCAGTTCTTC. Protein product: CSVEGGREGPRNEQFF.

This chain links TRBV6-2 or TRBV6-3 with TRBJ2-3, with 7 bases that match TRBD1. The ends lost 6 bases at V and 4 bases at J; junction bases unmatched: 7. The germline V gene encodes CDR1 MNHEY and CDR2 SVGEGT. CDR3 size: 14 residues. This CDR3 is CASSQTGWADTQYF. As DNA, the CDR3 is TGTGCCAGCAGCCAGACAGGGTGGGCAGATACGCAGTATTTT.

This clonotype was detected many times. This chain uses TRBV6-5 with TRBJ2-3; 10 bases line up with TRBD2. Trimming took 8 bases from V and 2 from J; bases not matched to a gene: 10. In germline, CDR1 is MNHEY, CDR2 SVGAGI. This CDR3 is 16 amino acids long. The CDR3 coding sequence is TGTGCCAGCCAACCACTAGCGGGGCAAATCACAGATACGCAGTATTTT. It is translated as CASQPLAGQITDTQYF.

The chain is built from TRBV6-2 or TRBV6-3 and TRBJ2-1; TRBD2 matches at 8 bases. Trimming took 4 bases from V and 0 from J; bases not matched to a gene: 8. This CDR3 spans 17 amino acids. CDR1 and CDR2 from the germline V gene are MNHEY and SVGEGT. CDR3 in DNA: TGTGCCAGCAGTTCCCTCTGGCGGGGGGACTCCTACAATGAGCAGTTCTTC. It yields the protein CASSSLWRGDSYNEQFF.

The V gene is TRBV27, the J gene TRBJ1-5; D is perhaps TRBD1 (5 bases). Germline CDR1 is MNHEY and CDR2 is SMNVEV (reference sequence). This CDR3 region has 16 residues. Trimming took off 3 bases at V and 1 base at J, with 13 bases between the two ends. The CDR3 coding sequence is TGTGCCAGCAGTTTTGGTGGGGCGGGCAGCAATCAGCCCCAGCATTTT. It encodes CASSFGGAGSNQPQHF.

This clonotype was seen a few times. The chain recombines TRBV27 with TRBJ2-7; a weak D match, TRBD2 (6 bases). The CDR3 covers 14 residues. Per germline, CDR1 MNHEY and CDR2 SMNVEV (reference sequence). Trimming stripped 6 bases from V and 0 bases from J, with 12 bases between. CDR3 sequence: CASRGTYPSYEQYF. The CDR3 coding sequence is TGTGCCAGCAGAGGGACTTACCCCTCCTACGAGCAGTACTTC.

The chain links TRBV6-6 to TRBJ2-7; 9 bases line up with TRBD2. Germline CDR1 is MNHNY and CDR2 is SVGAGI (reference sequence). The ends lost 6 bases at V and 0 bases at J; junction bases unmatched: 9. The CDR3 consists of 16 residues. CDR3 sequence: CASSPDLAGLSYEQYF. In nucleotides, the CDR3 is TGTGCCAGCAGCCCCGACCTAGCGGGGCTCTCCTACGAGCAGTACTTC.

This clonotype showed up just a few times. The V and J genes are TRBV12-3 or TRBV12-4 and TRBJ1-5; no clear D gene. Trimming cost V 0 bases and J 5 bases, with 8 bases left between them. The CDR3 runs to 14 residues. CDR3: CASSLAGLYQPQHF. The CDR3 nucleotides are TGTGCCAGCAGTTTAGCCGGGCTTTATCAGCCCCAGCATTTT.

With regard to this clonotype: Because the CDR3's place on the DNA is in doubt, the DNA is left out and the CDR3 is given as listed by TCRdb. V and J are TRBV7-9 and TRBJ2-1; TRBD2 is the table's D call and was not checked against the DNA. Counting both end residues, the CDR3 totals 15 amino acids. CDR1 and CDR2 (germline): SEHNR, FQNEAQ (reference sequence). CDR3 loop: CASSSPDVAGGSEFF.